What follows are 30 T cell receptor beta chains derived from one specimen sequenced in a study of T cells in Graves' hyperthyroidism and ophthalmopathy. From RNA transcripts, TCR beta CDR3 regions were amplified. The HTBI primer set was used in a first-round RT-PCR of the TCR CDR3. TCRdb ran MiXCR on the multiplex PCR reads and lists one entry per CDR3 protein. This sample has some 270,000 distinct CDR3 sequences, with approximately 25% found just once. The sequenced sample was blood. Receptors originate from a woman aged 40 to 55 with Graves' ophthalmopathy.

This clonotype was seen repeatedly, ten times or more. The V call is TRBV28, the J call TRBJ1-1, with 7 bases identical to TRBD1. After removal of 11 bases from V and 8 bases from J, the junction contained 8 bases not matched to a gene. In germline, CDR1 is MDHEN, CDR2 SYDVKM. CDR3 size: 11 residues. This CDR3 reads CASWDSIEAFF. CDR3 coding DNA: TGTGCCTCATGGGACAGTATCGAAGCTTTCTTT.

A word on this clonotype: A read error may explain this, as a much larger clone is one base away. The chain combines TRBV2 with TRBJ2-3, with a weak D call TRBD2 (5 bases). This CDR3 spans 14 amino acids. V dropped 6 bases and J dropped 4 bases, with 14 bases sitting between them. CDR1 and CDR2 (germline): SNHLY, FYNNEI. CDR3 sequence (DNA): TGTGCCAGCAGGTGGCACGAGGGCGCAGATACGCAGTATTTT. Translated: CASRWHEGADTQYF.

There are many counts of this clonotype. The CDR3 sequence: CASRVEETQYF. The CDR3 DNA reads TGTGCCAGCAGGGTAGAAGAGACCCAGTACTTC. V gene TRBV28 combines with J gene TRBJ2-5; no clear D gene. The CDR3 runs 11 residues. Trimming pared 6 bases from V and 3 bases from J, leaving 5 bases between. Germline CDR1 and CDR2: MDHEN and SYDVKM. Based on the CDR3 plus reference TRBV28 and TRBJ2-5, the full variable domain is DVKVTQSSRYLVKRTGEKVFLECVQDMDHENMFWYRQDPGLGLRLIYFSYDVKMKEKGDIPEGYSVSREKKERFSLILESASTNQTSMYLCASRVEETQYFGPGTRLLVL.

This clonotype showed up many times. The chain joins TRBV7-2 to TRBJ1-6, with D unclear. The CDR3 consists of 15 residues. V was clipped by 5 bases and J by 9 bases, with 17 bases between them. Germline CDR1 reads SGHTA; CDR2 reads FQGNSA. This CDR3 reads CASSPRHAAASPLHF. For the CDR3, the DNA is TGTGCCAGCAGCCCAAGGCACGCAGCCGCTTCACCCCTCCACTTT. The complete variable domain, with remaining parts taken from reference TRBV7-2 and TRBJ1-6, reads GAGVSQSPSNKVTEKGKDVELRCDPISGHTALYWYRQSLGQGLEFLIYFQGNSAPDKSGLPSDRFSAERTGGSVSTLTIQRTQQEDSAVYLCASSPRHAAASPLHFGNGTRLTVT.

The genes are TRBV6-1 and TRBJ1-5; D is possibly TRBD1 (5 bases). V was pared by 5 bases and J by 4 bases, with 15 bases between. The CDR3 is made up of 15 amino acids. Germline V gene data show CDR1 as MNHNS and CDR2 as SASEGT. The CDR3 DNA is TGTGCCAGCAGTCGAGAGGGACTGGGGAATCAGCCCCAGCATTTT. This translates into CASSREGLGNQPQHF.

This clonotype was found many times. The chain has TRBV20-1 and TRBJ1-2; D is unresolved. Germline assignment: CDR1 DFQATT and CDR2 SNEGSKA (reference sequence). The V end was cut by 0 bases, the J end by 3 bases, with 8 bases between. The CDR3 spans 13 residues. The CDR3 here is CSARDPGYYGYTF. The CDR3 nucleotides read TGCAGTGCTAGAGACCCCGGCTACTATGGCTACACCTTC.

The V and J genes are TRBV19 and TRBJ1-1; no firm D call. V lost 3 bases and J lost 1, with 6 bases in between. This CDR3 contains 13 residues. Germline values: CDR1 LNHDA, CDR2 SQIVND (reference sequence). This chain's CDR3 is CASSIYENTEAFF. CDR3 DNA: TGTGCCAGTAGTATTTATGAGAACACTGAAGCTTTCTTT.

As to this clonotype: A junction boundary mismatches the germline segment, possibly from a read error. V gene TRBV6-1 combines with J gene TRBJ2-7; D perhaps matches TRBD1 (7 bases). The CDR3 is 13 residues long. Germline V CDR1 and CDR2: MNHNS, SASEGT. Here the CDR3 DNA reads TGTGCCACCAGTGCGTCAGGGGGGAACGAGCAGTACTTC. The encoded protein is CATSASGGNEQYF.

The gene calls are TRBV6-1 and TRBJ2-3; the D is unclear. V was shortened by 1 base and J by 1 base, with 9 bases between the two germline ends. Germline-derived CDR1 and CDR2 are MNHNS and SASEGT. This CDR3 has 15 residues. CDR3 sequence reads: CASSEDATGTDTQYF. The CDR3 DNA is TGTGCCAGCAGTGAAGATGCGACGGGCACAGATACGCAGTATTTT.

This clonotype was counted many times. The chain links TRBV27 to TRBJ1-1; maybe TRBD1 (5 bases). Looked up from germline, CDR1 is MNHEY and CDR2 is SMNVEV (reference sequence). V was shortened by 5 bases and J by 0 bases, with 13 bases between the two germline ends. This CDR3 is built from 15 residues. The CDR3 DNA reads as TGTGCCAGCAGTGGCCTGACAGAAGTGAACACTGAAGCTTTCTTT. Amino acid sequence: CASSGLTEVNTEAFF.

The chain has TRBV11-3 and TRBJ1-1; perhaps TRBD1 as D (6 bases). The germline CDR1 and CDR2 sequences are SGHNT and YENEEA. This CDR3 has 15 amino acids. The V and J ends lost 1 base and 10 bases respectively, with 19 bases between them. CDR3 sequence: CASSLVCDRSAVAFF. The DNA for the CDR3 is TGTGCCAGCAGCTTAGTATGTGACAGGTCGGCGGTAGCTTTCTTT.

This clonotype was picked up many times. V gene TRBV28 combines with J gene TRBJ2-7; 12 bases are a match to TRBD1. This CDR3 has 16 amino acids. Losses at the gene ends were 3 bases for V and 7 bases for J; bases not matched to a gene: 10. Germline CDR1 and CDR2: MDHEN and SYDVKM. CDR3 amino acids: CASSLLVGQGAEEQYF. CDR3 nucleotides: TGTGCCAGCAGTTTGTTGGTGGGACAGGGGGCTGAAGAGCAGTACTTC.

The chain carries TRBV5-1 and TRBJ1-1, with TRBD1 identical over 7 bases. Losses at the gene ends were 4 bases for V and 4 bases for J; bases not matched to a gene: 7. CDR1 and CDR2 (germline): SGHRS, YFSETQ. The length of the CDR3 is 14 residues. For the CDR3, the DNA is TGCGCCAGCAGCCCCGCTACAGGGGCCACTGAAGCTTTCTTT. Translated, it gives CASSPATGATEAFF.

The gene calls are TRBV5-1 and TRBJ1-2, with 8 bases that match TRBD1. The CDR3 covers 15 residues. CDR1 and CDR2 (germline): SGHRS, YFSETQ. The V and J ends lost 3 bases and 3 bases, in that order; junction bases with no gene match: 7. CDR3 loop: CASSSGQVQYYGYTF. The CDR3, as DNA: TGCGCCAGCAGCTCGGGACAGGTCCAATACTATGGCTACACCTTC.

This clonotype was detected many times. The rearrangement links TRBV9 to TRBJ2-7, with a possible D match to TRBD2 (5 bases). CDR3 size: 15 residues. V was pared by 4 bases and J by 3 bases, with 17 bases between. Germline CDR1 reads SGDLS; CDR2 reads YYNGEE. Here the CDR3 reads CASSPDGSAGYEQYF. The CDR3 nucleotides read TGTGCCAGCAGCCCCGACGGGTCGGCGGGCTACGAGCAGTACTTC.

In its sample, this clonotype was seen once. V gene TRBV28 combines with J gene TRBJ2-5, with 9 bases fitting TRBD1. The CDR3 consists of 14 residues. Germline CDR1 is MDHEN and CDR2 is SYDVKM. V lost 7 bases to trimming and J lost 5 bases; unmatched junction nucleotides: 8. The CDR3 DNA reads TGTGCCAGCATGCTGGGACAGGGAAGGGAGACCCAGTACTTC. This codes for CASMLGQGRETQYF.

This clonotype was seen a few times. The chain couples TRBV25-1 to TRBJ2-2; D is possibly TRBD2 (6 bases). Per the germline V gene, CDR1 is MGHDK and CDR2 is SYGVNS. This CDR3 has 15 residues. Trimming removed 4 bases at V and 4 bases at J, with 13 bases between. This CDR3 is CASSVSGGLTGELFF. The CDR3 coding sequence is TGTGCCAGCAGTGTGAGTGGGGGACTCACCGGGGAGCTGTTTTTT.

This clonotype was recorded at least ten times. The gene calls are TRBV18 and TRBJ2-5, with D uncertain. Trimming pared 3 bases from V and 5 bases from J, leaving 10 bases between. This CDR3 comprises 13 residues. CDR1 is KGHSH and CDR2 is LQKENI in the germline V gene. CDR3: CASSPALKETQYF. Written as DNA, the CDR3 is TGTGCCAGCTCACCCGCGCTAAAGGAGACCCAGTACTTC.

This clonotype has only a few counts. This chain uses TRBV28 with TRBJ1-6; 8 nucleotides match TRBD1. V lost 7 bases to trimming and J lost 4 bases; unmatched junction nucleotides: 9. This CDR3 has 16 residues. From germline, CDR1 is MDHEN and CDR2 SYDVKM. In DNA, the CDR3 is TGTGCCAGCACCCTGGGCAGGGGGCATTATAATTCACCCCTCCACTTT. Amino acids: CASTLGRGHYNSPLHF.

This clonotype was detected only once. CDR3 sequence reads: CASTGGQTYEQYF. The CDR3 nucleotides are TGTGCCAGCACGGGGGGACAAACCTACGAGCAGTACTTC. This chain connects TRBV6-1 to TRBJ2-7, with D tentatively TRBD2 (7 bases). CDR1 and CDR2 from the germline V gene are MNHNS and SASEGT. Trimming took off 7 bases at V and 2 bases at J, with 12 bases between the two ends. The CDR3 extends over 13 amino acids.

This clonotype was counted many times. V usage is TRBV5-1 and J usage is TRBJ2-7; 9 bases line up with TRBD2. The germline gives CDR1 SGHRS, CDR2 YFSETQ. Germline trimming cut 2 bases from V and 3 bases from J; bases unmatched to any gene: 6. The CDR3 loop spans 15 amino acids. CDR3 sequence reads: CASSFTSGYSYEQYF. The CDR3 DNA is TGCGCCAGCAGCTTCACTAGCGGGTATAGCTACGAGCAGTACTTC.

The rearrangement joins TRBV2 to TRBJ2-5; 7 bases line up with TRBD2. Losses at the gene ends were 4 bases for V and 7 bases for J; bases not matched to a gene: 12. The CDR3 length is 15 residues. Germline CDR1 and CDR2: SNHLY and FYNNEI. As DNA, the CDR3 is TGTGCCAGCAGTGGTCCCGGGGGGATGGAAGTGACCCAGTACTTC. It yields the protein CASSGPGGMEVTQYF.

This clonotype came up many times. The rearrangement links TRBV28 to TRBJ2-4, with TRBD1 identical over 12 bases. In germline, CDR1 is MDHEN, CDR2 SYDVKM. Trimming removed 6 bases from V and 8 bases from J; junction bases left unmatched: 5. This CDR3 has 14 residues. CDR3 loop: CASRSGQGADIQYF. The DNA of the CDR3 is TGTGCCAGCAGATCGGGACAGGGGGCGGACATTCAGTACTTC.

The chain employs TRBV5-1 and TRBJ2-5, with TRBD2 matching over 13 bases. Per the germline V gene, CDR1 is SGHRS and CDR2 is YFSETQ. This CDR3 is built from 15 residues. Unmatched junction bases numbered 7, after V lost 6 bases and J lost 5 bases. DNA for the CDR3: TGCGCCAGCAACGGACTAGCGGGAGAGAGGGAGACCCAGTACTTC. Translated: CASNGLAGERETQYF.

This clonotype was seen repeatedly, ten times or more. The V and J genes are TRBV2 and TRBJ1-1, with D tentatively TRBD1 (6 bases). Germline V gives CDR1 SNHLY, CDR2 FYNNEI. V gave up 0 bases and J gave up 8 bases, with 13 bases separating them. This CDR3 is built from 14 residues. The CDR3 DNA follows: TGTGCCAGCAGTGAAGCACGGGGGGGCGCCGAAGCTTTCTTT. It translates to CASSEARGGAEAFF.

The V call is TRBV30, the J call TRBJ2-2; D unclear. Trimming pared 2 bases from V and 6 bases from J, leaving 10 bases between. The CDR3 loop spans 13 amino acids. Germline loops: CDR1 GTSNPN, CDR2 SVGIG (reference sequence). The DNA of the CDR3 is TGTGCCTGGAGTCTACAGAAGGCCGGGGAGCTGTTTTTT. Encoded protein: CAWSLQKAGELFF.

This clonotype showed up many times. CDR3 sequence reads: CASTLQGAGTGELFF. The CDR3 DNA follows: TGTGCCAGCACCTTACAGGGGGCAGGCACCGGGGAGCTGTTTTTT. The rearrangement links TRBV12-3 or TRBV12-4 to TRBJ2-2; 9 nucleotides agree with TRBD1. The ends lost 7 bases at V and 4 bases at J; junction bases unmatched: 7. The CDR3 is made up of 15 amino acids.

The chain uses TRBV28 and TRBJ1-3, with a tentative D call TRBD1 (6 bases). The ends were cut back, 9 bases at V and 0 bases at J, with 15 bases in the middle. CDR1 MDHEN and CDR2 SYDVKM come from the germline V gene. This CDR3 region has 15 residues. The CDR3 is CASSDSNYSGNTIYF. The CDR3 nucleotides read TGTGCCAGTTCGGACAGTAACTACTCTGGAAACACCATATATTTT.

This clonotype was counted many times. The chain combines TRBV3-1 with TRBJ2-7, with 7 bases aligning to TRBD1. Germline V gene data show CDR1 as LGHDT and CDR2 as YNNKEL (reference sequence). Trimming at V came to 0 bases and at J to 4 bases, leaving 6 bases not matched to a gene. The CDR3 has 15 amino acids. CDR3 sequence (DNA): TGTGCCAGCAGCCAAGATACGACCAGGGGGTACGAGCAGTACTTC. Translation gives CASSQDTTRGYEQYF.

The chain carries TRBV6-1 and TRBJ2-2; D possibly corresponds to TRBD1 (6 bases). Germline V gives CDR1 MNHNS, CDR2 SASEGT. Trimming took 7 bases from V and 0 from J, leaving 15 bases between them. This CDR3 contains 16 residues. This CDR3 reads CASTPGQTTNTGELFF. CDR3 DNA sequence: TGTGCCAGCACCCCGGGACAAACAACGAACACCGGGGAGCTGTTTTTT.